This T cell receptor beta chain was retrieved from a study of CD8 T cells in Susac syndrome. Study as a whole: Within the sequenced group of Susac syndrome patients, five or six showed active disease and about 8 were in remission.

It was with random hexamers that roughly 0.5 to 1 ug RNA was reverse transcribed. By means of immunoSEQ multiplex PCR, TCR beta CDR3 spanning 54 Vbeta and 13 Jbeta underwent amplification. TCRdb re-analysed the immunoSEQ multiplex PCR reads in MiXCR, keeping a single row per CDR3 protein. The sample lists about 71,000 distinct CDR3 sequences; around 93% were seen once. Study findings and constraints: In its TCR sequencing and HLA analysis, the study acknowledged that the number of individuals was relatively small.

The CDR3 has 19 amino acids. Per germline, CDR1 MGHRA and CDR2 YSYEKL. The J segment lost 7 bases and the V segment lost 0 bases, leaving 15 bases of the junction unmatched. Remarks on this clonotype: The target antigen is unknown.

Sequencing of TCR beta drew on CD8+ and CD4+ T cells from blood. Sequencing was carried out using CD4+ T cells from PBMCs. V usage is TRBV4-1 and J usage is TRBJ2-2, with 9 bases matching TRBD2. The sequence was obtained from a human donor with Susac syndrome. CDR3 region: CASSQDLRVSGGTNGELFF. CDR3 in DNA: TGCGCCAGCAGCCAAGATCTGCGGGTTAGCGGGGGAACCAACGGGGAGCTGTTTTTT.